This T cell receptor (beta chain) was recovered during a study of T cell repertoires in cytomegalovirus infection. Study-level background: Indications came from public TCR beta signatures; they pointed to CMV infection and to a matching HLA type.

This clonotype was recorded a few times. Antigen specificity is unknown. TCRdb re-derived calls from the reads in MiXCR, one entry per CDR3 protein. The profile covers fewer than 200,000 distinct CDR3 sequences, with about an eighth appearing a single time and more than 20% taken by the ten largest. Germline assignment: CDR1 MDHEN and CDR2 SYDVKM. The CDR3 is 15 amino acids. Trimming at V came to 5 bases and at J to 5 bases, leaving 9 bases not matched to a gene. Findings and limits, study-wide: HLA-C-restricted CMV-specific TCR beta clonotypes prevailed in the ex vivo response.

Sequenced sample: PBMCs. The chain couples TRBV28 to TRBJ1-5, with 7 bases aligning to TRBD1. This sequence originates from a human donor in good health (CMV status not recorded). Some clones in this sample may be carry-over from other donors' samples. Here the CDR3 reads CASSAWTGDHQPQHF. The CDR3 DNA reads as TGTGCCAGCAGTGCTTGGACAGGAGATCATCAGCCCCAGCATTTT.